Presented here are 3 T cell receptor beta chains from one specimen sequenced in a study of T cells in Graves' hyperthyroidism and ophthalmopathy. RNA transcripts yielded amplified TCR beta CDR3 regions. TCR CDR3 regions were first amplified by RT-PCR with HTBI primers. TCRdb called the multiplex PCR reads again in MiXCR, with one record for every CDR3 protein. Of roughly 570,000 distinct CDR3 sequences in the sample, around a sixth are singletons; the top ten hold roughly 7.3%. The sample comprised blood. These TCRs come from a woman aged 25 to 39 with Graves' hyperthyroidism.

The CDR3 DNA is TGCGCCAGCAGTCCATGGACTAGGGGTTCGCATGAGCAGTTCTTC. Translated: CASSPWTRGSHEQFF. This chain connects TRBV4-1 to TRBJ2-1; 7 bases fit TRBD2. The CDR3 contains 15 residues. From germline, CDR1 is MGHRA and CDR2 YSYEKL. The V segment lost 6 bases and the J segment 8 bases; nucleotides outside the gene matches: 13.

The chain joins TRBV10-3 to TRBJ2-4, with a weak D call TRBD1 (6 bases). V lost 6 bases to trimming and J lost 4 bases, with 16 bases between them. There are 15 residues in the CDR3. The germline CDR1 and CDR2 sequences are ENHRY and SYGVKD. CDR3 region: CAISAGDILKNIQYF. The CDR3 DNA follows: TGTGCCATCAGCGCAGGGGACATATTAAAAAACATTCAGTACTTC.

This clonotype has a handful of counts. The chain employs TRBV6-2 or TRBV6-3 and TRBJ2-1, with no clear D. The CDR3 sequence is 15 residues long. Germline lookup yields CDR1 MNHEY and CDR2 SVGEGT. The V end was cut by 6 bases, the J end by 7 bases, with 19 bases between. The CDR3 is CASSPGLKSWNEQFF. The DNA of the CDR3 is TGTGCCAGCAGCCCCGGGCTTAAGTCATGGAATGAGCAGTTCTTC.